This TCR beta chain was sequenced for a study of cytomegalovirus exposure and HLA in healthy donors. Study-level points and caveats: Among TCR beta chains, those listed as cytomegalovirus-associated numbered under 200. Specificity of a few CMV-associated chains for CMV antigens was verified in vitro. Rarity marked most TCR sequences, yet some public TCRs occurred in many donors.

With respect to this clone: Its target is unknown.

Separation from the roughly 670-subject first cohort characterized the roughly 120-subject validation cohort, to which the donors belonged. The junction had 8 bases not matched to a gene; V was cut back by 0 bases and J by 4 bases. Looked up from germline, CDR1 is KGHSY and CDR2 is FQNENV. This CDR3 spans 17 amino acids. The protocol was immunoSEQ multiplex PCR, while the TCRdb copy is restricted to in-frame clones and leaves out a portion. In the table there are roughly 140,000 clones, around nine tenths of which are singletons. The rearrangement uses TRBV16 and TRBJ2-7, with 11 bases lining up with TRBD2. This TCR derives from a woman aged 18-29 years in good health and CMV-seropositive. Material for sequencing was PBMCs. The CDR3 DNA follows: TGTGCCAGCAGCCAATCGAGCACTAGCGGGAGTCCATACGAGCAGTACTTC. Protein sequence: CASSQSSTSGSPYEQYF.